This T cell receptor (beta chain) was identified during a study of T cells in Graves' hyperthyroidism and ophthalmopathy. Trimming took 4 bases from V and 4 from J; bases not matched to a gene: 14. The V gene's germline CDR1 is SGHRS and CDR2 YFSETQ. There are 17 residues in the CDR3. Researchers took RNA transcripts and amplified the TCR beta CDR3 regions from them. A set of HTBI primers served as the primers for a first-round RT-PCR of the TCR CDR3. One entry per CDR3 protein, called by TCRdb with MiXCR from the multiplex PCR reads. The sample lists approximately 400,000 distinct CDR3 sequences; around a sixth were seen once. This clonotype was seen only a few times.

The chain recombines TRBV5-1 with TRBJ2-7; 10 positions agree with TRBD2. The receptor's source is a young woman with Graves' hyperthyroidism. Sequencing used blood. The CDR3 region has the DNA TGCGCCAGCAGCCGCGGGGGAGCGGGAGGGCCCGAGTACGAGCAGTACTTC. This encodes CASSRGGAGGPEYEQYF.